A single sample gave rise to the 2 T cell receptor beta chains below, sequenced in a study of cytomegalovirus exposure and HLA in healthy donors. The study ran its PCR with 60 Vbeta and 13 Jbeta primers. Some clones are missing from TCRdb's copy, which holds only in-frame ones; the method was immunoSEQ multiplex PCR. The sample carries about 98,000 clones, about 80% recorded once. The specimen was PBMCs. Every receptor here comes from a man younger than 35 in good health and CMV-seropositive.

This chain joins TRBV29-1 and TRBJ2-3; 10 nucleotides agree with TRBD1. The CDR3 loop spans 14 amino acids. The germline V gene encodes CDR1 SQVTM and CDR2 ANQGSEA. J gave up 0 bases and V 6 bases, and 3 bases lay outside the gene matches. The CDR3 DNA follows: TGCAGCGTCGGGGGACAGGGGAGCACAGATACGCAGTATTTT. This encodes CSVGGQGSTDTQYF.

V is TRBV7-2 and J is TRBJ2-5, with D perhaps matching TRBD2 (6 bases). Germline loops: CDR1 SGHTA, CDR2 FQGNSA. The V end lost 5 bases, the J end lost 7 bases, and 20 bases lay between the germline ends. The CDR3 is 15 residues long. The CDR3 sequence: CASSIGTALDGTQYF. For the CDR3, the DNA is TGTGCCAGCAGCATTGGGACTGCGCTCGATGGGACCCAGTACTTC.